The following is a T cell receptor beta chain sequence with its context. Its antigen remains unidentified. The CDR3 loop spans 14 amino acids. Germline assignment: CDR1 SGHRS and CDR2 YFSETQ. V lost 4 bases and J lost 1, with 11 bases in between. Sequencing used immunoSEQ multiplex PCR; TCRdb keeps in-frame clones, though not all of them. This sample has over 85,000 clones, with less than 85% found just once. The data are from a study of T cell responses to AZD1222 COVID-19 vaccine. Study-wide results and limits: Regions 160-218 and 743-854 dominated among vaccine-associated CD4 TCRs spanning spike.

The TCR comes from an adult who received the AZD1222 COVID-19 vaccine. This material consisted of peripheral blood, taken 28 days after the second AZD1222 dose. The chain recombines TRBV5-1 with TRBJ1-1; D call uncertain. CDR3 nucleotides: TGCGCCAGCAGCCCGACCCTGGGGAACACTGAAGCTTTCTTT. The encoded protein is CASSPTLGNTEAFF.